A selection of T cell receptor beta chains follows, all from one sample in a study of naive CD8 T cells in extremely preterm neonates. Profiling relied on immunoSEQ multiplex PCR, and the TCRdb table lists in-frame clones only, not all of them. Of roughly 7,900 clones in the sample, about 98% were seen once. Sequencing used naive CD8+ T cells from cord blood. These receptors were obtained from a newborn in good health. Each CDR3 is given with its conserved first and last residue. D genes are given only for firm matches. Not every row has a clone size; where given, it reads once, few, many or a size class.

j_gene | d_gene | v_gene | abundance | CDR3aa | CDR3nt
TRBJ2-5 | TRBD2 | TRBV6-7 | NA | CASSTPRLAGGRIRETQYF | TGTGCCAGCAGTACCCCACGACTAGCGGGGGGAAGAATAAGAGAGACCCAGTACTTC
TRBJ2-1 | NA | TRBV11-2 | once | CASSLEAALNNEQFF | TGTGCCAGCAGCTTGGAAGCGGCCCTCAACAATGAGCAGTTCTTC
TRBJ1-5 | NA | TRBV6-1 | NA | CASSEPTGRSNQPQHF | TGTGCCAGCAGTGAACCGACAGGCCGTAGCAATCAGCCCCAGCATTTT
TRBJ1-1 | NA | TRBV6-1 | NA | CASRTGDTEAFF | TGTGCCAGTCGGACTGGGGACACTGAAGCTTTCTTT
TRBJ2-1 | TRBD2 | TRBV2 | NA | CASSEALAGSYNEQFF | TGTGCCAGCAGTGAAGCTTTAGCGGGGTCCTACAATGAGCAGTTCTTC
TRBJ1-5 | NA | TRBV7-8 | NA | CASSPYYSNQPQHF | TGTGCCAGCAGCCCCTATTATAGCAATCAGCCCCAGCATTTT
TRBJ2-2 | NA | TRBV4-3 | NA | CASSQDPASTGELFF | TGCGCCAGCAGCCAAGATCCCGCGAGCACCGGGGAGCTGTTTTTT
TRBJ2-7 | NA | TRBV21-1 | NA | CASSKESTSGAYEQYF | TGTGCCAGCAGCAAAGAATCGACTAGCGGGGCCTACGAGCAGTACTTC
TRBJ2-7 | NA | TRBV29-1 | NA | CSVESDYEQYF | TGCAGCGTTGAAAGCGACTACGAGCAGTACTTC
TRBJ2-1 | NA | TRBV30 | NA | CAWSPIPGEQFF | TGTGCCTGGAGTCCCATCCCCGGTGAGCAGTTCTTC
TRBJ1-2 | NA | TRBV30 | NA | CAWSVLGDLYGYTF | TGTGCCTGGAGTGTACTGGGAGACCTCTATGGCTACACCTTC
TRBJ1-4 | NA | TRBV6-1 | NA | CASSYRATNEKLFF | TGTGCCAGCAGCTACAGGGCAACTAATGAAAAACTGTTTTTT
TRBJ2-1 | TRBD2 | TRBV27 | NA | CASRWTSVNEQFF | TGTGCCAGCAGGTGGACTAGCGTCAATGAGCAGTTCTTC
TRBJ1-1 | NA | TRBV19 | once | CASLPALGTEAFF | TGTGCCAGTTTACCTGCCCTAGGTACTGAAGCTTTCTTT
TRBJ2-3 | TRBD1 | TRBV6-6 | NA | CASSYEGQASTDTQYF | TGTGCCAGCAGTTACGAGGGACAGGCTAGCACAGATACGCAGTATTTT
TRBJ1-6 | TRBD1 | TRBV30 | NA | CACSPGQGDSPLHF | TGTGCCTGCTCGCCGGGACAGGGTGATTCACCCCTCCACTTT
TRBJ1-6 | TRBD1 | TRBV5-6 | NA | CASSSGTGVSPLHF | TGTGCCAGCAGCTCCGGGACAGGGGTTTCACCCCTCCACTTT
TRBJ2-1 | TRBD2 | TRBV6-5 | NA | CASRPARGAYNEQFF | TGTGCCAGCAGGCCTGCTCGGGGGGCCTACAATGAGCAGTTCTTC
TRBJ1-3 | NA | TRBV23-1 | NA | CASSQSGQFPGNTIYF | TGCGCCAGCAGTCAATCGGGCCAGTTCCCCGGAAACACCATATATTTT
TRBJ2-7 | TRBD2 | TRBV4-1 | once | CASSQDQRASGGADPYEQYF | TGCGCCAGCAGCCAAGATCAAAGGGCTAGCGGGGGGGCCGATCCCTACGAGCAGTACTTC
TRBJ2-7 | NA | TRBV5-1 | NA | CASSLAQGGVPEQYF | TGCGCCAGCAGCTTGGCCCAGGGCGGGGTGCCCGAGCAGTACTTC
TRBJ2-7 | TRBD1 | TRBV6-5 | NA | CASSATGGEQYF | TGTGCCAGCAGTGCTACAGGGGGCGAGCAGTACTTC